Here is one T cell receptor (beta chain) with its context. This CDR3 spans 17 amino acids. V was cut by 4 bases and J by 1 base, with 17 bases left in between. The germline CDR1 and CDR2 sequences are MNHEY and SMNVEV (reference sequence). These data originate in a study of blood T cell repertoires in COVID-19. Sequencing was performed with immunoSEQ multiplex PCR; in TCRdb, only in-frame clones are kept and a portion is missing. The sample records about 170,000 clones, around 79% being singletons. The sample was PBMCs or T cells enriched from blood (not recorded which). The source is a woman in her seventies in a cohort exposed to, infected with or recovered from COVID-19 (not recorded which). The chain is built from TRBV27 and TRBJ1-5, with a weak D call TRBD1 (6 bases). CDR3 residues: CASSSRGGSGSNQPQHF. CDR3 coding DNA: TGTGCCAGCAGTTCACGGGGGGGCTCGGGGAGCAATCAGCCCCAGCATTTT.